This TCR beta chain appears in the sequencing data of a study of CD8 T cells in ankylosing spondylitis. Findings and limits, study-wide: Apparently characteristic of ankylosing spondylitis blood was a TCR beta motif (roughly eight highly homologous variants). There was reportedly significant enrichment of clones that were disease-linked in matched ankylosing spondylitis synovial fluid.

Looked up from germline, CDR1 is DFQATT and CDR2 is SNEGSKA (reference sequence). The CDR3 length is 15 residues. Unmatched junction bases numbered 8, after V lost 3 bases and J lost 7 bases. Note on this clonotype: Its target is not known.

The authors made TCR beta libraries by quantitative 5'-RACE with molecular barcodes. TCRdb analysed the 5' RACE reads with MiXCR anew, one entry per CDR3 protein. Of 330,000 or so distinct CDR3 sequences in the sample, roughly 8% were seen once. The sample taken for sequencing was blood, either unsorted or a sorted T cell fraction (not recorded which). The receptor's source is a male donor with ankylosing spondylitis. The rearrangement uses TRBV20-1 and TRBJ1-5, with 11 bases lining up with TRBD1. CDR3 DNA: TGCAGTGCTAGCCCGGGGACAGGGGGAGGGCAGCCCCAGCATTTT. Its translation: CSASPGTGGGQPQHF.